The subject of this entry is one T cell receptor beta chain. Its antigen remains unidentified. HCMV serostatus was determined by detecting HCMV-specific IgG in serum with a commercial ELISA kit. Peripheral blood mononuclear cells were isolated from blood by Ficoll density gradient centrifugation. Sequenced on an Illumina HiSeq 2000. TCR beta cDNA libraries were prepared using 5'RACE template switching, which introduced a universal primer site and unique molecular identifiers. Synthesis of cDNA was primed from the TCR beta constant segment and was followed by two consecutive PCR amplification steps. Under the source paper's analysis protocol: MIGEC handled demultiplexing of the reads and grouping by UMI, while MiTCR was used to assemble and quantify clonotypes. To exclude erroneous sequences, only TCR cDNA sequences supported by at least two reads were retained. Downstream repertoire analysis used the tcR package, and clonotypes were matched across fractions by CDR3 nucleotide sequence plus V segment. VDJmatch was used to annotate antigen specificity against VDJdb, with one amino acid substitution in CDR3 allowed. Each entry corresponds to one CDR3 protein sequence from reads that TCRdb reprocessed, and DNA is not given. In this record, the V and J calls reflect TCRdb's handling and not the investigators' own analysis. The table for this sample lists about 550,000 distinct CDR3 sequences. The ten largest make up less than 4.5% of the sample.

The germline V gene yields SGHDT for CDR1 and YYEEEE for CDR2. The CDR3 contains 17 residues, cysteine and phenylalanine counted. No DNA is recorded. This sample is part of a study of T cells expressing NK-cell markers (TCRdb year 2020). As for the study more broadly: Fewer than ten donors provided sorted CD3+CD56+NKG2C+, CD3+CD56+NKG2C- and CD3+CD56-NKG2C+ T-cell subsets, whose TCR beta-chain repertoires were profiled. The study sequenced eight donors, all healthy volunteers chosen at random: three men and five women. Among the eight sequenced donors, only one was HCMV-seronegative, while the other seven were HCMV-seropositive. The libraries were sequenced on Illumina HiSeq 2000/2500, MiSeq or NextSeq, producing 2 x 150 bp reads. Overall study results and their limits: Those dominant clonotypes were again the most abundant among CD3+CD56-NKG2C+ cells in a handful of donors, at roughly 25-65%. Whether the expanded NKG2C-expressing T cell clones were specific for HCMV antigens remained unclear. For five or six donors, the dominant CD3+CD56+NKG2C+ clonotypes were among the top 10 CD8+ clonotypes and accounted for about 1.0-7.5% of CD8+ T cells.

Sample: blood T cells: a sorted CD56 or NKG2C T cell subset, CD4+ or CD8+ T cells, or bulk PBMC T cells (not recorded which). The chain couples TRBV5-6 to TRBJ1-2; TCRdb outputs TRBD1, but without DNA this stays unchecked. This receptor was identified in a man younger than 35 in good health. Donor details come from another sample of the same person, matched by shared clones. This receptor carries the CDR3 CASSLRDSGTFNYGYTF.